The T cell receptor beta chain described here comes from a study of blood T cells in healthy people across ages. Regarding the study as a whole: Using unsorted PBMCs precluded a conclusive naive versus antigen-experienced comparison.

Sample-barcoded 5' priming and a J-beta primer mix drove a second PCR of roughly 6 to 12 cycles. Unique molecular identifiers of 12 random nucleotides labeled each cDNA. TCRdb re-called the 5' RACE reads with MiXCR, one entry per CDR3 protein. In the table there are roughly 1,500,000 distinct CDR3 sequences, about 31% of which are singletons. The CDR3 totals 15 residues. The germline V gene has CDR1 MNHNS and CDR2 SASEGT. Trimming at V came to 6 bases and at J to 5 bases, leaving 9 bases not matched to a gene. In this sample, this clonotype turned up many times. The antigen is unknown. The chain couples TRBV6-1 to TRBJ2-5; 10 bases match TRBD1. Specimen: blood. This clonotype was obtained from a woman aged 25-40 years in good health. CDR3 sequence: CASSEGQGTGETQYF. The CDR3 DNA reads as TGTGCCAGCAGCGAGGGACAGGGGACGGGGGAGACCCAGTACTTC.